These T cell receptor beta chains were read from a single sample in a study of T cells in Graves' hyperthyroidism and ophthalmopathy. TCRdb called the multiplex PCR reads again in MiXCR, with one record for every CDR3 protein. The sample lists approximately 510,000 distinct CDR3 sequences; 20% were seen once. The specimen sequenced was blood. The receptors were sampled from a man younger than 30 with Graves' hyperthyroidism. Both conserved end residues are part of each CDR3. A D gene is named only where the DNA matches it firmly. The size entry is marked missing in some rows and otherwise reads once, few, many or a size class.

j_gene: TRBJ1-2; d_gene: TRBD1; abundance: many; v_gene: TRBV28; CDR3aa: CASSPPPRQGAASYGYTF; CDR3nt: TGTGCCAGCAGTCCTCCCCCTCGACAGGGGGCGGCGAGCTATGGCTACACCTTC
j_gene: TRBJ2-7; d_gene: NA; abundance: many; v_gene: TRBV27; CDR3aa: CASSPVDGAYEQYF; CDR3nt: TGTGCCAGCAGTCCAGTAGACGGAGCCTACGAGCAGTACTTC
j_gene: TRBJ1-1; d_gene: NA; abundance: many; v_gene: TRBV2; CDR3aa: CASPQGRGTEAFF; CDR3nt: TGTGCCAGCCCCCAAGGGAGGGGAACTGAAGCTTTCTTT
j_gene: TRBJ1-5; d_gene: NA; abundance: many; v_gene: TRBV20-1; CDR3aa: CSAPKGGDGQPQHF; CDR3nt: TGCAGTGCCCCAAAAGGGGGGGATGGACAGCCCCAGCATTTT
j_gene: TRBJ2-3; d_gene: TRBD2; abundance: many; v_gene: TRBV29-1; CDR3aa: CSAADLAGRTDTQYF; CDR3nt: TGCAGCGCCGCCGACTTAGCGGGGCGCACAGATACGCAGTATTTT
j_gene: TRBJ1-3; d_gene: NA; abundance: many; v_gene: TRBV2; CDR3aa: CASSSQGNTIYF; CDR3nt: TGTGCCAGCAGTTCCCAGGGAAACACCATATATTTT
j_gene: TRBJ1-1; d_gene: TRBD1; abundance: many; v_gene: TRBV10-3; CDR3aa: CAIRKGQGETEAFF; CDR3nt: TGTGCCATCAGAAAGGGACAGGGTGAGACTGAAGCTTTCTTT
j_gene: TRBJ2-5; d_gene: NA; abundance: NA; v_gene: TRBV6-2/TRBV6-3; CDR3aa: CASSSRPLTHETQYF; CDR3nt: TGTGCCAGCAGTTCCCGGCCCCTAACTCACGAGACCCAGTACTTC
j_gene: TRBJ2-7; d_gene: TRBD1; abundance: many; v_gene: TRBV27; CDR3aa: CASSLNRGRFEQYF; CDR3nt: TGTGCCAGCAGTTTAAACAGGGGCCGGTTCGAGCAGTACTTC
j_gene: TRBJ2-2; d_gene: TRBD2; abundance: NA; v_gene: TRBV11-1; CDR3aa: CASRLTSGGNTGELFF; CDR3nt: TGTGCCAGCAGACTTACTAGCGGAGGAAACACCGGGGAGCTGTTTTTT
j_gene: TRBJ1-2; d_gene: TRBD1; abundance: few; v_gene: TRBV30; CDR3aa: CAWSPGQVDYGYTF; CDR3nt: TGTGCCTGGAGTCCCGGACAGGTAGACTATGGCTACACCTTC
j_gene: TRBJ1-1; d_gene: NA; abundance: many; v_gene: TRBV5-1; CDR3aa: CASRATPATEAFF; CDR3nt: TGCGCCAGCAGGGCGACTCCGGCCACTGAAGCTTTCTTT